One and the same sample provided the 5 T cell receptor beta chains below, sequenced in a study of blood T cells in healthy people across ages. The use of a sample-barcoded 5' primer and a J-beta primer mix characterized a second PCR of about 7 to 12 cycles. One entry per CDR3 protein, called by TCRdb with MiXCR from the 5' RACE reads. This table has roughly 1 million distinct CDR3 sequences, 20% to 25% appearing once. These records were also assigned to another study, of T cells of mothers and their children.

The specimen was blood. These receptors were obtained from a girl aged 2 to 10 in good health.

The chain recombines TRBV12-3 or TRBV12-4 with TRBJ2-3, with unresolved D. This CDR3 contains 14 residues. Trimming took off 6 bases at V and 4 bases at J, with 14 bases between the two ends. CDR3 bases: TGTGCCAGCAGGCCCACTGAGGAGCCAGATACGCAGTATTTT. Translation gives CASRPTEEPDTQYF.

The chain joins TRBV20-1 to TRBJ2-5, with 7 bases matching TRBD2. CDR3 length: 17 amino acids. Germline trimming cut 0 bases from V and 5 bases from J; bases unmatched to any gene: 15. Germline V gene data show CDR1 as DFQATT and CDR2 as SNEGSKA (reference sequence). Written as DNA, the CDR3 is TGCAGTGCTAGAGATCTCAAGGGACTACCCCTTAGGGAGACCCAGTACTTC. Protein: CSARDLKGLPLRETQYF.

As DNA, the CDR3 is TGTGCCAGCAGCTCGAATGGACTAGCGGGGGAGACCCAGTACTTC. Amino acids: CASSSNGLAGETQYF. This chain connects TRBV7-2 to TRBJ2-5; 12 positions agree with TRBD2. Germline trimming cut 4 bases from V and 5 bases from J; bases unmatched to any gene: 5. CDR1 and CDR2 (germline): SGHTA, FQGNSA. The CDR3 spans 15 residues.

This sequence joins TRBV7-9 and TRBJ1-4; no reliable D call. Trimming cost V 6 bases and J 8 bases, with 16 bases left between them. Per the germline V gene, CDR1 is SEHNR and CDR2 is FQNEAQ (reference sequence). The CDR3 has 14 residues. The CDR3 bases are TGTGCCAGCAGACACACGGAGCCGAAGGAAAAACTGTTTTTT. Protein product: CASRHTEPKEKLFF.

This rearrangement joins TRBV19 to TRBJ2-3; possibly TRBD1 for D (5 bases). The CDR3 is 14 amino acids. Trimming pared 4 bases from V and 2 bases from J, leaving 10 bases between. Germline CDR1 LNHDA, CDR2 SQIVND (reference sequence). CDR3 sequence (DNA): TGTGCCAGTAGTACAGGGTCCGTCACAGATACGCAGTATTTT. Encoded protein: CASSTGSVTDTQYF. The variable domain in full, with the rest retrieved from reference TRBV19 and TRBJ2-3, is DGGITQSPKYLFRKEGQNVTLSCEQNLNHDAMYWYRQDPGQGLRLIYYSQIVNDFQKGDIAEGYSVSREKKESFPLTVTSAQKNPTAFYLCASSTGSVTDTQYFGPGTRLTVL.